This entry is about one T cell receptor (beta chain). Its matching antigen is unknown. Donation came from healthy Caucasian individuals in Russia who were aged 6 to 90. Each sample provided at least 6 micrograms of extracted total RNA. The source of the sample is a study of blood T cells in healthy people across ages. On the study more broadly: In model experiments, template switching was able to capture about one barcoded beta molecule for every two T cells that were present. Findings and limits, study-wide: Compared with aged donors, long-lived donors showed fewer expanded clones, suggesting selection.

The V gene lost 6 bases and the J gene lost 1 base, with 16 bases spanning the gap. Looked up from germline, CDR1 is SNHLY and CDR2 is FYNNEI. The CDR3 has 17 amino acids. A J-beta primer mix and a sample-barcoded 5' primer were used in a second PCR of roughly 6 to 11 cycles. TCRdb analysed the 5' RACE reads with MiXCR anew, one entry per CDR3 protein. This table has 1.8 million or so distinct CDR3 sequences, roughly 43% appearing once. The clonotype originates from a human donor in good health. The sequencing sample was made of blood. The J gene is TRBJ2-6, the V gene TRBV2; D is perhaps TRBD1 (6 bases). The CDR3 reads CASSVGTPRSGANVLTF. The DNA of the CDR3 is TGTGCCAGCAGCGTAGGGACACCAAGATCTGGGGCCAACGTCCTGACTTTC.